This TCR beta chain originates from a study of PD-L1 blockade in urothelial cancer. Study summary: Male sex and bladder-origin urothelial cancer characterized about 85% of the roughly 29 patients. Patients had received 0 to 3 prior chemotherapy regimens. Researchers looked at the blood 3 weeks (second dose) and 6 weeks after treatment began.

This clone was seen just once. Method: immunoSEQ multiplex PCR; TCRdb's copy keeps in-frame clones and lacks some. The sample lists about 52,000 clones; 77% were seen once. Samples were collected from each patient before treatment and during treatment. Each patient gave between 1 and 8 of them in total. The TCR sequence derives from a man in his 70s with urothelial cancer. The sequencing here drew on PBMCs, taken around atezolizumab (anti-PD-L1) treatment.

The CDR3 region has the DNA TGTGCCAGCAGCTTAGCAGGGGGCGCAGGCTACACCTTC. It translates to CASSLAGGAGYTF. The chain joins TRBV7-2 to TRBJ1-2; 7 bases line up with TRBD1. This CDR3 comprises 13 residues. The V segment lost 0 bases and the J segment 8 bases; nucleotides outside the gene matches: 3. Germline CDR1 and CDR2: SGHTA and FQGNSA.